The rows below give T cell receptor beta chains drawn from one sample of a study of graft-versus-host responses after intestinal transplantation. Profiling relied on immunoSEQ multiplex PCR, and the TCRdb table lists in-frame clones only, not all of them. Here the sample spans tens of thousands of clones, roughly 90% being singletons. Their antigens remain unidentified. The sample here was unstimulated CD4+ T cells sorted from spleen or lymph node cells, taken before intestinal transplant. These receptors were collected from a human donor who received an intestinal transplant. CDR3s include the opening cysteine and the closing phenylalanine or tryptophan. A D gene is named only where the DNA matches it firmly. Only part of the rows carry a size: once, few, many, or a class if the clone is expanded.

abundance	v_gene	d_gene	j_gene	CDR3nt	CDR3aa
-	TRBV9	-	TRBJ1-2	TGTGCCAGCAGCGTAGGCCCAGGGTACTATGGCTACACCTTC	CASSVGPGYYGYTF
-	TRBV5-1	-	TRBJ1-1	TGCGCCAGCAGCCTGCTACCGGGCGTAATGAACACTGAAGCTTTCTTT	CASSLLPGVMNTEAFF
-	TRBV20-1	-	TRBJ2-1	TGCAGTGCTAGGCGTAGGGACGAGCAGTTCTTC	CSARRRDEQFF
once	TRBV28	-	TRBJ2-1	TGTGCCAGCAGCCAGGACTGGGGGAATGAGCAGTTCTTC	CASSQDWGNEQFF
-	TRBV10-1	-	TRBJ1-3	TGCGCCAGCAGTGAGGGTGGGAGCTCTGGAAACACCATATATTTT	CASSEGGSSGNTIYF
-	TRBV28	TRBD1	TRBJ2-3	TGTGCCAGCAGTGGACAGGGTCCCACAGATACGCAGTATTTT	CASSGQGPTDTQYF
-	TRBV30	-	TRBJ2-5	TGTGCCTGGAACCTTTCACCCGGTACTAGCCGGGAGACCCAGTACTTC	CAWNLSPGTSRETQYF
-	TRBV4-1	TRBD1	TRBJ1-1	TGCGCCAGCAGCCAAGGTGGACAGGGCACTGAAGCTTTCTTT	CASSQGGQGTEAFF
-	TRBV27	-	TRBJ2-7	TGTGCCAGCAGTTCACTGGGGGGGCCTCGGGAGCAGTACTTC	CASSSLGGPREQYF
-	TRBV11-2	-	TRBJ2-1	TGTGCCAGCAGCTTGGACCGGGGTGAGCAGTTCTTC	CASSLDRGEQFF
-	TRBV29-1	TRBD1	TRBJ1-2	TGCAGCGTGGAGGGACAGAATTATGGCTACACCTTC	CSVEGQNYGYTF
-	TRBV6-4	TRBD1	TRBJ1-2	TGTGCCAGCCGTGGACAGGGTCCCCAAGGCTACACCTTC	CASRGQGPQGYTF
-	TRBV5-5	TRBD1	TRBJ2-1	TGTGCCAGCAGCCCCAGACAGGGGTTAGCCGATGAGCAGTTCTTC	CASSPRQGLADEQFF
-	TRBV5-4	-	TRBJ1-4	TGTGCCAGCAGCGCCTTCCCGGGGCCTCCTACAACTAATGAAAAACTGTTTTTT	CASSAFPGPPTTNEKLFF
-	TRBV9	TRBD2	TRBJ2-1	TGTGCCAGCAGCGCCTCCGGGACTAGCAGGACGGCTGAGCAGTTCTTC	CASSASGTSRTAEQFF
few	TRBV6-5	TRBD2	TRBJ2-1	TGTGCCAGCAGTTACTCGACCGGGAGGGGAAGGTTCTTC	CASSYSTGRGRFF
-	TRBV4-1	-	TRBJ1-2	TGCGCCAGCAGCCAAGACAACAGAAGGGATGGCTACACCTTC	CASSQDNRRDGYTF
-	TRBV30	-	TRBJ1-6	TGTGCCTGGACCGTCTGGGCTGATTCACCCCTCCACTTT	CAWTVWADSPLHF
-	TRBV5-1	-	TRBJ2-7	TGCGCCAGCAGCTTGGGGGGGTCCTCCTACGAGCAGTACTTC	CASSLGGSSYEQYF
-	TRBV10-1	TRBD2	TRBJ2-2	TGCGCCAGCAGTGAGCGGGAGGGCCCCTCGAACACCGGGGAGCTGTTTTTT	CASSEREGPSNTGELFF
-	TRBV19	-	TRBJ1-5	TGTGCCAGTAGTATAGCCACTGGGGCTCAGCCCCAGCATTTT	CASSIATGAQPQHF
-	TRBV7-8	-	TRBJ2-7	TGTGCCAGCAGCTTAGGTAGGGAGTTAGCAAACGAGCAGTACTTC	CASSLGRELANEQYF
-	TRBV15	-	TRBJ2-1	TGTGCCACCAGCAGAGATGGGGCGGGATCTAATGAGCAGTTCTTC	CATSRDGAGSNEQFF
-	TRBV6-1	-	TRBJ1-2	TGTGCCAGCACCCTAAGGGGGGGGAGGGACTATGGCTACACCTTC	CASTLRGGRDYGYTF
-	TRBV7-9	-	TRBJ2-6	TGTGCCAGCAGCAATAATTCCAGGTCTCGGGCCAACGTCCTGACTTTC	CASSNNSRSRANVLTF